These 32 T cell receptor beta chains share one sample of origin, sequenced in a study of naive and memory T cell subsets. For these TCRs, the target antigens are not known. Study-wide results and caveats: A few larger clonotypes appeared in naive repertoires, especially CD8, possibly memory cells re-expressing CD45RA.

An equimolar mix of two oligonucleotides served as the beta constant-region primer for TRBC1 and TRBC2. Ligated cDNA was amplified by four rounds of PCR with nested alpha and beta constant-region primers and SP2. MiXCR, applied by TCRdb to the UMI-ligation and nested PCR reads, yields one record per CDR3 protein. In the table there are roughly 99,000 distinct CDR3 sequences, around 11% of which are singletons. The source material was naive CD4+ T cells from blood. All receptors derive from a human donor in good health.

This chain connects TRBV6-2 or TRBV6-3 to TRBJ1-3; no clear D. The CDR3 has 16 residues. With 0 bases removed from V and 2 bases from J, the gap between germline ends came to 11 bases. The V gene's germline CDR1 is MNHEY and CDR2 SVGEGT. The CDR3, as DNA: TGTGCCAGCAGTTACTCCCAGTTTGGACCTGGAAACACCATATATTTT. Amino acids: CASSYSQFGPGNTIYF.

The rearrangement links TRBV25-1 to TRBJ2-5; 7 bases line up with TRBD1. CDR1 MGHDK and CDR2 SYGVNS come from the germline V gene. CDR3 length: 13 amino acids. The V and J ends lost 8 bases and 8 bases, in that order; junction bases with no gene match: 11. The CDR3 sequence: CASSMDRGGTQYF. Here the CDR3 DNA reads TGTGCCAGCTCTATGGACAGAGGGGGCACCCAGTACTTC.

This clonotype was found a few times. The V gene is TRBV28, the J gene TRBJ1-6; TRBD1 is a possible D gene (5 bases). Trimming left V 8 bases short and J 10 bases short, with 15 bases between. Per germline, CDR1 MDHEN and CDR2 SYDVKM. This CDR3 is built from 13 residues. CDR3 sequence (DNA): TGTGCCAGCGGCGGGGCAAACGGATCACCCCTCCACTTT. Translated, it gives CASGGANGSPLHF. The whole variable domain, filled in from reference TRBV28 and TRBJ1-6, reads DVKVTQSSRYLVKRTGEKVFLECVQDMDHENMFWYRQDPGLGLRLIYFSYDVKMKEKGDIPEGYSVSREKKERFSLILESASTNQTSMYLCASGGANGSPLHFGNGTRLTVT.

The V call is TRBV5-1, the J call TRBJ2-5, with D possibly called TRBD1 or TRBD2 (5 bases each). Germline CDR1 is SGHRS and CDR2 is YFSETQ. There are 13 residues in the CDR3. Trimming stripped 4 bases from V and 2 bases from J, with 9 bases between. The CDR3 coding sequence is TGCGCCAGCAGCAAGGGACGACAAGAGACCCAGTACTTC. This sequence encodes CASSKGRQETQYF. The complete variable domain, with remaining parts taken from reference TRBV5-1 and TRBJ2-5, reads KAGVTQTPRYLIKTRGQQVTLSCSPISGHRSVSWYQQTPGQGLQFLFEYFSETQRNKGNFPGRFSGRQFSNSRSEMNVSTLELGDSALYLCASSKGRQETQYFGPGTRLLVL.

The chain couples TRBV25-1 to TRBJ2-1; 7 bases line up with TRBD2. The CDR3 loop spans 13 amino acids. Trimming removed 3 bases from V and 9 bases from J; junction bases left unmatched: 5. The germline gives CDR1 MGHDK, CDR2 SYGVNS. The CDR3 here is CASSEGGGFEQFF. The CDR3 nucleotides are TGTGCCAGCAGTGAGGGGGGGGGGTTTGAGCAGTTCTTC.

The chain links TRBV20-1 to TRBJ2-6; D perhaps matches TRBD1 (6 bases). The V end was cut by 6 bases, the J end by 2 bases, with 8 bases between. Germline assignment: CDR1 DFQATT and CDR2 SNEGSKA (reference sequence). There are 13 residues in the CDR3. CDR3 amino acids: CSARTAGANVLTF. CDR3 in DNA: TGCAGTGCGCGGACAGCTGGGGCCAACGTCCTGACTTTC.

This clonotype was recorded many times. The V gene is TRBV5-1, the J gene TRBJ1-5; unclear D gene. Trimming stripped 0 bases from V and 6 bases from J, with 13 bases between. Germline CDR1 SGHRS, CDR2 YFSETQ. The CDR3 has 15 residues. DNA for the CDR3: TGCGCCAGCAGCTTGGTTTCGGGAGCTCGTCAGCCCCAGCATTTT. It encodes CASSLVSGARQPQHF.

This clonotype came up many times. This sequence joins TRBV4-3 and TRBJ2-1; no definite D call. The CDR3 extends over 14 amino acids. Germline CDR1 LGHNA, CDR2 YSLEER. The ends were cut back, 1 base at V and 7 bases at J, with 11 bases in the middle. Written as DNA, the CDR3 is TGCGCCAGCAGCCAAGCAGAGACCAGAAATGAGCAGTTCTTC. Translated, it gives CASSQAETRNEQFF.

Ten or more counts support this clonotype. DNA of the CDR3: TGCAGTGCTAGGAGGGGCTGGGGCTCCTACAATGAGCAGTTCTTC. Translating gives CSARRGWGSYNEQFF. The V and J genes are TRBV20-1 and TRBJ2-1; TRBD1 or TRBD2 may be the D gene (5 bases each). In germline, CDR1 is DFQATT, CDR2 SNEGSKA (reference sequence). V lost 3 bases and J lost 0, with 12 bases in between. The CDR3 runs to 15 residues.

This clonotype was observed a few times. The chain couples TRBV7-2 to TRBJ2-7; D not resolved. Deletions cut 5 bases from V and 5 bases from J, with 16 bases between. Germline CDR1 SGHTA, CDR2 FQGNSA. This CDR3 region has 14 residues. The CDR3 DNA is TGTGCCAGCAGCCCAAAGCCCGGCCCCCACGAGCAGTACTTC. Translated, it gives CASSPKPGPHEQYF.

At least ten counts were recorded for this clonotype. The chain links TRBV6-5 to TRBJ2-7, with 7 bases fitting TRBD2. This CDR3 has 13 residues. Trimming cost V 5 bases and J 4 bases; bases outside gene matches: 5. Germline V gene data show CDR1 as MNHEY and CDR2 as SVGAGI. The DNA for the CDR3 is TGTGCCAGCAGTGGGCGGGAGAGTTACGAGCAGTACTTC. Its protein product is CASSGRESYEQYF.

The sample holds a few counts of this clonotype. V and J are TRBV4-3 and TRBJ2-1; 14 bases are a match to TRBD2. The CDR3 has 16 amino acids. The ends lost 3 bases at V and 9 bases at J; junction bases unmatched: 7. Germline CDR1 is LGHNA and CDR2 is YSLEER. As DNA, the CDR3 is TGCGCCAGCAGCCAGGCGACTAGCGGGGGGGCTGGTGAGCAGTTCTTC. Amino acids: CASSQATSGGAGEQFF.

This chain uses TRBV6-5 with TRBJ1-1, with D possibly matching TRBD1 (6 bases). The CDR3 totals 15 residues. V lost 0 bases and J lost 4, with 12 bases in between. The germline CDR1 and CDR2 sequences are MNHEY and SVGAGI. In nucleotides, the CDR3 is TGTGCCAGCAGTTACTCAAAGACAGGACCCACTGAAGCTTTCTTT. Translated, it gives CASSYSKTGPTEAFF.

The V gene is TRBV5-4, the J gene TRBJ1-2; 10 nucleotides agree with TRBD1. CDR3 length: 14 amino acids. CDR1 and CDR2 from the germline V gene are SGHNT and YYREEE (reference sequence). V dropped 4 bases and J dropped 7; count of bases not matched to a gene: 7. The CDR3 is CASSPGQGTFGYTF. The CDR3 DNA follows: TGTGCCAGCAGCCCGGGACAGGGGACGTTTGGCTACACCTTC.

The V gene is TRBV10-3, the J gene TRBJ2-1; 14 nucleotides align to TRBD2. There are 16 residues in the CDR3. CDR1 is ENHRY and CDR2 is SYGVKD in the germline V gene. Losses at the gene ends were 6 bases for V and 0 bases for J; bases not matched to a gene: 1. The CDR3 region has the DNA TGTGCCATCAGAGGGACTAGCGGGAGCTCCTACAATGAGCAGTTCTTC. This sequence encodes CAIRGTSGSSYNEQFF.

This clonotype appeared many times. The CDR3 DNA reads TGCGCCAGCAGCCATGTGACTAGCGGGGGCCAACGGGTGGCGCAGTATTTT. It encodes CASSHVTSGGQRVAQYF. The chain links TRBV4-3 to TRBJ2-3; 12 positions match TRBD2. CDR3 length equals 17 residues. Germline V CDR1 and CDR2: LGHNA, YSLEER. The ends lost 3 bases at V and 10 bases at J; junction bases unmatched: 14.

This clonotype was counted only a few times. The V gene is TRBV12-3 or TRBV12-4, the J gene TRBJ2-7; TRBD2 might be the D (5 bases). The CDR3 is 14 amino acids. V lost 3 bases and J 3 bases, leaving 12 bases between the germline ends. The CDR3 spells CASSFGQSGYEQYF. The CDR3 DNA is TGTGCCAGCAGTTTCGGTCAGAGCGGCTACGAGCAGTACTTC.

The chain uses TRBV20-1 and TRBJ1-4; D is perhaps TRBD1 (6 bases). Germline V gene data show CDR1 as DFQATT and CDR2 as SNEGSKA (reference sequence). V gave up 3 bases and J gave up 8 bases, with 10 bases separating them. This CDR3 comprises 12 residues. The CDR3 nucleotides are TGCAGTGCTAGGAGGGGGAAGGAAAAACTGTTTTTT. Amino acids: CSARRGKEKLFF.

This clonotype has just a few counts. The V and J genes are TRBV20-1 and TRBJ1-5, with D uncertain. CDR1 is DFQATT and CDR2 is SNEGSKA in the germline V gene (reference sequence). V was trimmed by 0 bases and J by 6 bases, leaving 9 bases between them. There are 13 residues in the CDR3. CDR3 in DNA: TGCAGTGCTAGAGAGCGGGGTAGTCAGCCCCAGCATTTT. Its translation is CSARERGSQPQHF.

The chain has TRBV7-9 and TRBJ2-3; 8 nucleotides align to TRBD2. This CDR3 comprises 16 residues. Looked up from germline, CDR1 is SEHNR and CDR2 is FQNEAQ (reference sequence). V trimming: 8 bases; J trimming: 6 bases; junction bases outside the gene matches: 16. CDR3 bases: TGTGCCAGCTTGAGGACCGGGACTAGACCCGTGGATACGCAGTATTTT. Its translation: CASLRTGTRPVDTQYF.

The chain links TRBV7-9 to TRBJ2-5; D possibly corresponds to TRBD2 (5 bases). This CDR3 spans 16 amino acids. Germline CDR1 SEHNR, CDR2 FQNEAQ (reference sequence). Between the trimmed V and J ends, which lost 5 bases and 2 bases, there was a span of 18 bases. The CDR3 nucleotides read TGTGCCAGCAGCCTTGCCCAGCGGTTAATACAAGAGACCCAGTACTTC. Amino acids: CASSLAQRLIQETQYF. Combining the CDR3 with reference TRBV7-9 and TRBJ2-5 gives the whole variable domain DTGVSQNPRHKITKRGQNVTFRCDPISEHNRLYWYRQTLGQGPEFLTYFQNEAQLEKSRLLSDRFSAERPKGSFSTLEIQRTEQGDSAMYLCASSLAQRLIQETQYFGPGTRLLVL.

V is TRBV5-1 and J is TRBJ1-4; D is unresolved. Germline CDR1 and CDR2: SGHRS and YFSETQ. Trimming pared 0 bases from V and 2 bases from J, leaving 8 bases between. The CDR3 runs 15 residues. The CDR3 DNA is TGCGCCAGCAGCTTGGACATCCTGACTAATGAAAAACTGTTTTTT. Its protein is CASSLDILTNEKLFF.

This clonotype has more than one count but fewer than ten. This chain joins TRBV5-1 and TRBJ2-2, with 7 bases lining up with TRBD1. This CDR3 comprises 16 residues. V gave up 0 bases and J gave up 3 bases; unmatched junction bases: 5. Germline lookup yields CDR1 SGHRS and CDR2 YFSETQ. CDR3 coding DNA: TGCGCCAGCAGCTTGGCTAGGGACAGCTACACCGGGGAGCTGTTTTTT. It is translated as CASSLARDSYTGELFF.

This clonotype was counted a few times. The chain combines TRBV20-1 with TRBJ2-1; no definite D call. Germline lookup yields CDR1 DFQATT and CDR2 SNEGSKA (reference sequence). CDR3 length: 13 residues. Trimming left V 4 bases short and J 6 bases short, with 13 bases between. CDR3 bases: TGCAGTGCTACGTACCAAGGGCTCAATGAGCAGTTCTTC. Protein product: CSATYQGLNEQFF.

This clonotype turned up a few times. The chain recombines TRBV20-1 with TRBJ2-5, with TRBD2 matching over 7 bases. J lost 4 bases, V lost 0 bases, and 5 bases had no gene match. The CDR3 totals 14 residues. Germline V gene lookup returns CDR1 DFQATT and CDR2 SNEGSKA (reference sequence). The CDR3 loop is CSARDPGGIETQYF. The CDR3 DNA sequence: TGCAGTGCTAGAGATCCGGGGGGTATAGAGACCCAGTACTTC.

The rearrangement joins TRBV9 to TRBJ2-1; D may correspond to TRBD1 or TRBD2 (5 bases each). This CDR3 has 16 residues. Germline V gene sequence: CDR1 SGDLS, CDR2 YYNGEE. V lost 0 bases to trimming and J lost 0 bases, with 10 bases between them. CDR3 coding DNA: TGTGCCAGCAGCGTAGCGGGACCAAACTCCTACAATGAGCAGTTCTTC. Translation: CASSVAGPNSYNEQFF. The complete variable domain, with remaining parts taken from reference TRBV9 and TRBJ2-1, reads DSGVTQTPKHLITATGQRVTLRCSPRSGDLSVYWYQQSLDQGLQFLIQYYNGEERAKGNILERFSAQQFPDLHSELNLSSLELGDSALYFCASSVAGPNSYNEQFFGPGTRLTVL.

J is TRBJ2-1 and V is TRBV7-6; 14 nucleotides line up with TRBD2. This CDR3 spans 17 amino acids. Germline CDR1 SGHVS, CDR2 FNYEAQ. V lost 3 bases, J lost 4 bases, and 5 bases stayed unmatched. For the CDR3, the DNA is TGTGCCAGCAGCTTGACTAGCGGGAGGGCCAGTTACAATGAGCAGTTCTTC. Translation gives CASSLTSGRASYNEQFF.

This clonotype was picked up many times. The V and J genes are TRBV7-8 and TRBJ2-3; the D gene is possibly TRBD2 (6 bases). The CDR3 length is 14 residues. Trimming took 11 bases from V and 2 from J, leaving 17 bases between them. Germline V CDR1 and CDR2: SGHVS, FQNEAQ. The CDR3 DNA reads TGTGCCGGCTCTCTCGGGGGATCCACAGATACGCAGTATTTT. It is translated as CAGSLGGSTDTQYF.

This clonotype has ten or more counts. This chain's CDR3 is CASSSKQSGELFF. The CDR3 coding sequence is TGTGCCAGCAGCTCCAAGCAATCCGGGGAGCTGTTTTTT. The chain recombines TRBV5-4 with TRBJ2-2, with D hard to call. V was clipped by 3 bases and J by 6 bases, with 9 bases between them. Germline values: CDR1 SGHNT, CDR2 YYREEE (reference sequence). The CDR3 spans 13 residues.

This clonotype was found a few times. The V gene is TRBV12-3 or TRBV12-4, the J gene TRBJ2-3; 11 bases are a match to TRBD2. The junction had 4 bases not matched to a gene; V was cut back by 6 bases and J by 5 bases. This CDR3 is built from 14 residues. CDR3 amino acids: CASRPTSGGDTQYF. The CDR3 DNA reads TGTGCCAGCAGACCCACTAGCGGGGGAGATACGCAGTATTTT.

The CDR3 loop is CASSLREAPYEQYF. For the CDR3, the DNA is TGTGCCAGCAGCTTACGGGAGGCCCCCTACGAGCAGTACTTC. This chain links TRBV7-2 with TRBJ2-7, with 7 bases lining up with TRBD2. Germline CDR1 is SGHTA and CDR2 is FQGNSA. Trimming took 2 bases from V and 2 from J; bases not matched to a gene: 3. The CDR3 spans 14 residues.

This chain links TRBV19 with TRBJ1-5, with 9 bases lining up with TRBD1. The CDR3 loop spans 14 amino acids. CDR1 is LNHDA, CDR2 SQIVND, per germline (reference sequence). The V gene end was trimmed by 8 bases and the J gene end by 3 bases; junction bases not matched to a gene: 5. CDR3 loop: CASAGTGINQPQHF. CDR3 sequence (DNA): TGTGCCAGTGCCGGGACAGGGATCAATCAGCCCCAGCATTTT.